These 9 T cell receptor beta chains originate from one sample sequenced in a study of blood T cell repertoires in COVID-19. Measured with immunoSEQ multiplex PCR; TCRdb has only the in-frame clones, and not every one. This table has about 200,000 clones, about 88% appearing once. The sample taken for sequencing was peripheral blood. These receptors were taken from a woman aged 45 to 65 with COVID-19, enrolled during active disease.

CDR3 nucleotides: TGTGCCAGCAGTCCACCGGGACTAGCGGGGGGGGGAGAGCAGTTCTTC. Encoded protein: CASSPPGLAGGGEQFF. J is TRBJ2-1 and V is TRBV28; TRBD2 agrees at 16 bases. Germline CDR1 is MDHEN and CDR2 is SYDVKM. With 5 bases clipped from V and 10 bases from J, the junction kept 8 bases outside the gene matches. The CDR3 is 16 residues long.

V usage is TRBV11-3 and J usage is TRBJ2-7; D ambiguous. CDR3 size: 13 residues. V shed 4 bases and J shed 3 bases, with 10 bases lying between them. Per germline, CDR1 SGHNT and CDR2 YENEEA. CDR3 nucleotide sequence: TGTGCCAGCAGCTACAGTTATAGCTACGAGCAGTACTTC. It codes for CASSYSYSYEQYF.

V and J are TRBV6-6 and TRBJ2-1; D call uncertain. The CDR3 runs to 14 residues. The germline V gene has CDR1 MNHNY and CDR2 SVGAGI (reference sequence). Deletions cut 9 bases from V and 2 bases from J, with 14 bases between. The CDR3 spells CARPGAVAYNEQFF. CDR3 in DNA: TGTGCCAGGCCCGGCGCGGTCGCCTACAATGAGCAGTTCTTC.

The CDR3 loop reads CARGLFYTEAFF. The CDR3 nucleotides read TGCGCCAGGGGACTCTTCTACACTGAAGCTTTCTTT. This chain links TRBV23-1 with TRBJ1-1, with D tentatively TRBD1 (5 bases). TRBV23-1 is given ORF status, its function remaining uncertain. The CDR3 has 12 amino acids. V gave up 9 bases and J gave up 3 bases, with 11 bases separating them.

The genes are TRBV10-3 and TRBJ1-1; D unresolved. The germline gives CDR1 ENHRY, CDR2 SYGVKD. Trimming removed 6 bases at V and 10 bases at J, with 15 bases between. The CDR3 length is 12 residues. CDR3 nucleotide sequence: TGTGCCATCAGCGTCGCGCCCGGCGGAGCTTTCTTT. Protein sequence: CAISVAPGGAFF.

Comments on this clone: Other DNA sequences of this sample code for an identical CDR3. This sequence joins TRBV29-1 and TRBJ2-5; possible D gene TRBD1, 6 bases. The CDR3 consists of 10 residues. Trimming took 6 bases from V and 5 from J, leaving 7 bases between them. The germline V gene has CDR1 SQVTM and CDR2 ANQGSEA. The CDR3 loop reads CSVGAETQYF. DNA for the CDR3: TGCAGCGTGGGGGCGGAGACCCAGTACTTC.

The chain has TRBV28 and TRBJ1-4; D is possibly TRBD1 (6 bases). This CDR3 region has 16 residues. Trimming removed 7 bases at V and 2 bases at J, with 17 bases between. Germline lookup yields CDR1 MDHEN and CDR2 SYDVKM. In DNA, the CDR3 is TGTGCCAGCAAATGGTCCGGGGGGGCGACTAATGAAAAACTGTTTTTT. It encodes CASKWSGGATNEKLFF.

V usage is TRBV6-1 and J usage is TRBJ2-7; D perhaps matches TRBD1 (5 bases). Germline V gives CDR1 MNHNS, CDR2 SASEGT. Trimming pared 2 bases from V and 3 bases from J, leaving 14 bases between. There are 15 residues in the CDR3. CDR3 DNA sequence: TGTGCCAGCAGTGAAATGGTAGGTAGGGGCTACGAGCAGTACTTC. This gives the protein CASSEMVGRGYEQYF.

The CDR3 DNA follows: TGTGCCGGCCGACTAGCGGGGTCGGGGGAGCAGTTCTTC. It codes for CAGRLAGSGEQFF. The gene calls are TRBV2 and TRBJ2-1, with 11 nucleotides matching TRBD2. This CDR3 has 13 residues. Germline loops: CDR1 SNHLY, CDR2 FYNNEI. V lost 11 bases, J lost 10 bases, and 10 bases stayed unmatched.